The next 25 T cell receptor beta chains were all read from a single sample in a study of T cells in localized non-small cell lung cancer. Data came from immunoSEQ multiplex PCR; TCRdb stores just in-frame clones and leaves some out. Seen here are about 53,000 clones, approximately 88% observed once, and the top ten hold approximately 18%. The sequenced sample was peripheral blood mononuclear cells, obtained before any cancer treatment. These receptors originate from a man aged 35 to 69 with stage III lung adenocarcinoma.

The chain joins TRBV5-6 to TRBJ1-4, with D perhaps matching TRBD1 (6 bases). V lost 0 bases, J lost 5 bases, and 14 bases lay in between. The germline CDR1 and CDR2 sequences are SGHDT and YYEEEE. The CDR3 consists of 16 residues. In DNA form, the CDR3 reads TGTGCCAGCAGCTTGGAGGCAGGGGCGCTCAATGAAAAACTGTTTTTT. Amino acids: CASSLEAGALNEKLFF.

The rearrangement joins TRBV7-2 to TRBJ1-3, with D perhaps matching TRBD1 (5 bases). Trimming stripped 1 base from V and 4 bases from J, with 14 bases between. The CDR3 has 16 residues. Germline CDR1 reads SGHTA; CDR2 reads FQGNSA. The CDR3 loop reads CASSLGGTRSGNTIYF. CDR3 nucleotides: TGTGCCAGCAGCTTAGGAGGGACCCGCTCGGGAAACACCATATATTTT.

The rearrangement uses TRBV5-1 and TRBJ2-3; tentative D call: TRBD2 (6 bases). The CDR3 has 14 residues. Germline V CDR1 and CDR2: SGHRS, YFSETQ. V was cut by 4 bases and J by 0 bases, with 9 bases left in between. In nucleotides, the CDR3 is TGCGCCAGCAGCCCGGGGGAAAGCACAGATACGCAGTATTTT. Its protein is CASSPGESTDTQYF.

This sequence joins TRBV5-6 and TRBJ1-3, with D perhaps matching TRBD1 (5 bases). The length of the CDR3 is 14 residues. Trimming removed 4 bases from V and 4 bases from J, with 12 bases in between. Per the germline V gene, CDR1 is SGHDT and CDR2 is YYEEEE. CDR3 DNA sequence: TGTGCCAGCAGCGTTGGGACCGTCGGAAACACCATATATTTT. This encodes CASSVGTVGNTIYF.

This clone was counted many times. The J gene is TRBJ2-5, the V gene TRBV19; D call uncertain. Trimming took 1 base from V and 1 from J, leaving 4 bases between them. Germline assignment: CDR1 LNHDA and CDR2 SQIVND (reference sequence). The CDR3 loop spans 13 amino acids. The CDR3 loop is CASSIGTQETQYF. The CDR3 coding sequence is TGTGCCAGTAGTATAGGGACCCAAGAGACCCAGTACTTC.

This sequence joins TRBV2 and TRBJ1-5; possible D gene TRBD1, 6 bases. This CDR3 comprises 15 residues. Germline values: CDR1 SNHLY, CDR2 FYNNEI. The V and J ends lost 8 bases and 0 bases respectively, with 14 bases between them. The CDR3 loop reads CASSGAGFSNQPQHF. The CDR3 region has the DNA TGTGCCAGCTCGGGGGCGGGGTTTAGCAATCAGCCCCAGCATTTT.

This clone was detected once. CDR3 sequence reads: CASSLEDSVAGKLFF. The CDR3 bases are TGTGCCAGCAGCTTAGAGGACAGCGTCGCGGGGAAACTGTTTTTT. The chain has TRBV5-5 and TRBJ1-4, with a tentative D call TRBD1 (6 bases). CDR3 length equals 15 residues. CDR1 is SGHKS, CDR2 YYEKEE, per germline (reference sequence). With 2 bases removed from V and 11 bases from J, the gap between germline ends came to 19 bases. Variable domain in full (rest from reference TRBV5-5 and TRBJ1-4): DAGVTQSPTHLIKTRGQQVTLRCSPISGHKSVSWYQQVLGQGPQFIFQYYEKEERGRGNFPDRFSARQFPNYSSELNVNALLLGDSALYLCASSLEDSVAGKLFFGSGTQLSVL.

The J gene is TRBJ1-1, the V gene TRBV7-2, with 7 bases that match TRBD1. The V and J ends lost 7 bases and 5 bases, in that order; junction bases with no gene match: 10. This CDR3 contains 14 residues. Germline-derived CDR1 and CDR2 are SGHTA and FQGNSA. As DNA, the CDR3 is TGTGCCAGCACCCCAAGACAGGGTGAGACTGAAGCTTTCTTT. Protein: CASTPRQGETEAFF. The variable domain in full, with the rest retrieved from reference TRBV7-2 and TRBJ1-1, is GAGVSQSPSNKVTEKGKDVELRCDPISGHTALYWYRQSLGQGLEFLIYFQGNSAPDKSGLPSDRFSAERTGGSVSTLTIQRTQQEDSAVYLCASTPRQGETEAFFGQGTRLTVV.

The J gene is TRBJ2-3, the V gene TRBV2; no clear D. This CDR3 spans 13 amino acids. Trimming cost V 6 bases and J 0 bases, with 7 bases left between them. CDR1 and CDR2 (germline): SNHLY, FYNNEI. The DNA of the CDR3 is TGTGCCAGCAGCGTCTCTAGCACAGATACGCAGTATTTT. Translating it yields CASSVSSTDTQYF.

CDR3 in amino acids: CASGLGAGNQPQHF. The CDR3 bases are TGTGCTAGTGGTTTAGGGGCGGGCAATCAGCCCCAGCATTTT. J is TRBJ1-5 and V is TRBV12-5; possibly TRBD1 for D (5 bases). V was trimmed by 3 bases and J by 2 bases, leaving 8 bases between them. CDR1 LGHNT and CDR2 FRNRAP come from the germline V gene. The CDR3 has 14 amino acids.

The V gene is TRBV7-6, the J gene TRBJ1-3, with 7 bases fitting TRBD1. Germline V gives CDR1 SGHVS, CDR2 FNYEAQ. The CDR3 consists of 15 residues. V trimming: 5 bases; J trimming: 2 bases; junction bases outside the gene matches: 6. The CDR3 sequence is CASSRTGGTGNTIYF. CDR3 DNA: TGTGCCAGCAGCCGGACAGGAGGAACTGGAAACACCATATATTTT.

This clone was observed a single time. This chain joins TRBV6-1 and TRBJ1-2; D ambiguous. V lost 1 base and J lost 4, with 16 bases in between. The length of the CDR3 is 16 residues. Germline values: CDR1 MNHNS, CDR2 SASEGT. CDR3 nucleotide sequence: TGTGCCAGCAGTGAAGTAGGTGGGGAGATGGGCTATGGCTACACCTTC. It yields the protein CASSEVGGEMGYGYTF.

The V and J genes are TRBV19 and TRBJ2-3, with D perhaps TRBD1 or TRBD2 (5 bases each). The CDR3 is 13 amino acids. CDR1 is LNHDA, CDR2 SQIVND, per germline (reference sequence). V lost 4 bases, J lost 7 bases, and 12 bases lay in between. The CDR3 region is CASSTGQGHTQYF. The CDR3 DNA sequence: TGTGCCAGTAGTACTGGGCAGGGACATACGCAGTATTTT.

This clone was counted once. The chain recombines TRBV5-1 with TRBJ2-2; D may be TRBD1 (6 bases). This CDR3 has 15 residues. V was cut by 2 bases and J by 0 bases, with 8 bases left in between. Germline V CDR1 and CDR2: SGHRS, YFSETQ. The chain's CDR3 is CASSLTGSNTGELFF. The CDR3 region has the DNA TGCGCCAGCAGCTTAACAGGGTCGAACACCGGGGAGCTGTTTTTT.

This sequence joins TRBV2 and TRBJ2-1; tentatively, D is TRBD2 (6 bases). Germline CDR1 is SNHLY and CDR2 is FYNNEI. Trimming pared 4 bases from V and 5 bases from J, leaving 15 bases between. This CDR3 region has 15 residues. The CDR3 loop reads CASSVEGGSNNEQFF. CDR3 coding DNA: TGTGCCAGCAGTGTGGAGGGAGGAAGCAACAATGAGCAGTTCTTC.

The chain combines TRBV18 with TRBJ1-1; D call uncertain. V was clipped by 4 bases and J by 1 base, with 10 bases between them. Germline V CDR1 and CDR2: KGHSH, LQKENI. This CDR3 is 14 amino acids long. The CDR3 spells CASSRSEGNTEAFF. The CDR3 DNA reads as TGTGCCAGCTCACGATCAGAGGGGAACACTGAAGCTTTCTTT. The full variable domain, completed using reference TRBV18 and TRBJ1-1, is NAGVMQNPRHLVRRRGQEARLRCSPMKGHSHVYWYRQLPEEGLKFMVYLQKENIIDESGMPKERFSAEFPKEGPSILRIQQVVRGDSAAYFCASSRSEGNTEAFFGQGTRLTVV.

V is TRBV19 and J is TRBJ1-4; possibly TRBD1 for D (5 bases). The CDR3 loop spans 15 amino acids. V lost 0 bases and J lost 8, with 13 bases in between. In germline, CDR1 is LNHDA, CDR2 SQIVND (reference sequence). CDR3 in amino acids: CASSIEGTPREKLFF. The CDR3 DNA follows: TGTGCCAGTAGTATAGAGGGGACGCCTCGGGAAAAACTGTTTTTT. Variable domain in full (rest from reference TRBV19 and TRBJ1-4): DGGITQSPKYLFRKEGQNVTLSCEQNLNHDAMYWYRQDPGQGLRLIYYSQIVNDFQKGDIAEGYSVSREKKESFPLTVTSAQKNPTAFYLCASSIEGTPREKLFFGSGTQLSVL.

This clone has just one count. V and J are TRBV4-2 and TRBJ1-5, with 7 bases fitting TRBD1. The CDR3 totals 15 residues. The ends lost 0 bases at V and 5 bases at J; junction bases unmatched: 4. Germline CDR1 is LGHNA and CDR2 is YNFKEQ. The CDR3 nucleotides are TGTGCCAGCAGCCAAGATGGGACAGAGGATCAGCCCCAGCATTTT. Its protein product is CASSQDGTEDQPQHF.

This chain uses TRBV7-9 with TRBJ2-5; possible D gene TRBD2, 5 bases. The V gene's germline CDR1 is SEHNR and CDR2 FQNEAQ (reference sequence). Trimming removed 7 bases at V and 2 bases at J, with 11 bases between. The CDR3 has 13 residues. The CDR3 sequence is CASTQREQETQYF. CDR3 DNA sequence: TGTGCCAGCACTCAAAGGGAGCAAGAGACCCAGTACTTC.

In the case of this clone: Germline and junction disagree at one end, which may indicate a read error. The chain employs TRBV5-6 and TRBJ2-3; 8 bases fit TRBD2. This CDR3 is built from 14 residues. Germline CDR1 and CDR2: SGHDT and YYEEEE. CDR3 bases: TGTGCCAGCAGCTCCTGGACTAGCAGAGATACGCAGTATTTT. Translation gives CASSSWTSRDTQYF.

The chain's CDR3 is CASSKTGQTLWENIQYF. Here the CDR3 DNA reads TGTGCCAGCAGCAAGACAGGACAGACTCTCTGGGAAAACATTCAGTACTTC. The chain is built from TRBV7-2 and TRBJ2-4; TRBD1 might be the D (6 bases). Trimming stripped 5 bases from V and 5 bases from J, with 22 bases between. There are 17 residues in the CDR3. Germline CDR1 reads SGHTA; CDR2 reads FQGNSA.

This clone came up once. The chain recombines TRBV30 with TRBJ2-5; D is unclear. The last part of the DNA fits TRBJ2-7 better; the J call may be wrong. This CDR3 has 13 residues. The V gene's germline CDR1 is GTSNPN and CDR2 SVGIG (reference sequence). The CDR3 DNA is TGTGCCTGGAGTGTACAGCTAGGACGCGAGCAGTACTTC. This sequence encodes CAWSVQLGREQYF.

A single count supports this clone. CDR3 in amino acids: CASTSQITDRMGQETQYF. The CDR3 DNA reads as TGTGCCAGCACATCGCAAATAACGGACAGGATGGGGCAAGAGACCCAGTACTTC. The chain combines TRBV7-8 with TRBJ2-5, with 7 bases identical to TRBD1. CDR1 and CDR2 from the germline V gene are SGHVS and FQNEAQ. CDR3 length: 18 amino acids. Trimming cost V 7 bases and J 2 bases; bases outside gene matches: 19.

The chain employs TRBV19 and TRBJ2-3, with D tentatively TRBD1 (5 bases). This CDR3 contains 12 residues. CDR1 and CDR2 (germline): LNHDA, SQIVND (reference sequence). Trimming cost V 5 bases and J 9 bases, with 12 bases left between them. The CDR3 DNA reads TGTGCCAGTAGTGCAGCCAGGGAAACGCAGTATTTT. Its protein is CASSAARETQYF.

This chain uses TRBV18 with TRBJ1-4; possible D gene TRBD1, 5 bases. CDR3 length: 15 amino acids. From germline, CDR1 is KGHSH and CDR2 LQKENI. V was shortened by 1 base and J by 7 bases, with 13 bases between the two germline ends. CDR3 nucleotides: TGTGCCAGCTCACCACGGGCCAGGGAGTCTGAAAAACTGTTTTTT. This encodes CASSPRARESEKLFF.